A selection of T cell receptor beta chains follows, all from one sample in a study of T cells in Graves' hyperthyroidism and ophthalmopathy. TCRdb ran MiXCR on the multiplex PCR reads and lists one entry per CDR3 protein. Of a few hundred thousand distinct CDR3 sequences in the sample, more than 15% were seen once. Input material: blood. These TCRs come from a woman between 18 and 30 years old with Graves' hyperthyroidism. The CDR3 runs from the conserved cysteine through the conserved F or W. D genes are given only for firm matches. Clone size is not always given. Where it is, it says once, few, many or a class for expanded clones.

>few|TRBV6-2/TRBV6-3|TRBJ2-4|TRBD2
CASSYDPSGYLLAKNIQYF
TGTGCCAGCAGTTACGATCCTAGCGGGTACCTTCTAGCCAAAAACATTCAGTACTTC
>many|TRBV18|TRBJ2-1|.
CASSPPEGVSSYNEQFF
TGTGCCAGCTCACCACCGGAGGGGGTGAGCTCCTACAATGAGCAGTTCTTC
>many|TRBV7-8|TRBJ1-1|.
CASNLVMNTEAFF
TGTGCCAGCAACTTAGTCATGAACACTGAAGCTTTCTTT
>many|TRBV11-2|TRBJ2-5|.
CASSLGGWVSSQYF
TGTGCCAGCAGCTTAGGAGGATGGGTCAGTTCCCAGTACTTC
>.|TRBV5-4|TRBJ2-5|.
CASSSLVSETQYF
TGTGCCAGCAGCTCCTTGGTTTCGGAGACCCAGTACTTC
>many|TRBV29-1|TRBJ1-1|.
CSVEKGRHTEAFF
TGCAGCGTAGAGAAGGGGCGGCACACTGAAGCTTTCTTT
>few|TRBV6-1|TRBJ2-6|.
CASSKGLPGANVLTF
TGTGCCAGCAGTAAAGGACTCCCGGGGGCCAACGTCCTGACTTTC
>many|TRBV18|TRBJ1-1|.
CASSPGPGLDTEAFF
TGTGCCAGCTCACCCGGTCCGGGGTTGGACACTGAAGCTTTCTTT
>many|TRBV7-9|TRBJ1-1|TRBD1
CASSFYRGGGTEAFF
TGTGCCAGCAGCTTTTACAGGGGAGGTGGCACTGAAGCTTTCTTT
>many|TRBV6-2/TRBV6-3|TRBJ2-2|TRBD2
CASSFTTTSGINTGELFF
TGTGCCAGCAGTTTTACTACGACTAGCGGGATTAACACCGGGGAGCTGTTTTTT
>many|TRBV5-6|TRBJ2-2|TRBD1
CASSWGTGYTGELFF
TGTGCCAGCAGCTGGGGGACAGGTTACACCGGGGAGCTGTTTTTT
>.|TRBV20-1|TRBJ1-4|TRBD1
CSSPGQSNEKLFF
TGCAGTTCTCCGGGACAGTCTAATGAAAAACTGTTTTTT
>few|TRBV7-6|TRBJ1-2|.
CASSPGGEPYGYTF
TGTGCCAGCAGCCCGGGGGGGGAACCCTATGGCTACACCTTC
>many|TRBV12-3/TRBV12-4|TRBJ2-5|.
CASTHRRIPRQWETQYF
TGTGCCAGCACTCACCGCAGGATTCCCCGTCAATGGGAGACCCAGTACTTC
>few|TRBV3-1|TRBJ2-3|.
CASSQGGTSVDTQYF
TGTGCCAGCAGCCAAGGAGGGACAAGCGTGGATACGCAGTATTTT
>.|TRBV6-2/TRBV6-3|TRBJ2-4|.
CASSNGVSKNIQYF
TGTGCCAGCAGCAACGGGGTTTCCAAAAACATTCAGTACTTC
>many|TRBV12-3/TRBV12-4|TRBJ2-1|.
CASSLFLHEQFF
TGTGCCAGCAGTTTGTTTCTACATGAGCAGTTCTTC
>many|TRBV2|TRBJ2-6|.
CASSEYSSGANVLTF
TGTGCCAGCAGTGAATACAGCTCTGGGGCCAACGTCCTGACTTTC
>.|TRBV12-3/TRBV12-4|TRBJ2-7|TRBD2
CASSLVVGGPSREQYF
TGTGCCAGCAGTTTAGTTGTGGGAGGGCCCTCGAGAGAGCAGTACTTC
>many|TRBV28|TRBJ1-5|.
CASSLGGFGGNQPQHF
TGTGCCAGCAGTTTAGGCGGGTTTGGAGGCAATCAGCCCCAGCATTTT
>.|TRBV7-2|TRBJ2-3|TRBD1
CASSYRTGGLADTQYF
TGTGCCAGCAGCTATCGGACAGGGGGCCTCGCAGATACGCAGTATTTT
>many|TRBV11-1|TRBJ2-3|.
CASSLVGFPRDATDTQYF
TGTGCCAGCAGCTTAGTAGGCTTCCCGCGGGACGCCACAGATACGCAGTATTTT
>.|TRBV5-5|TRBJ2-7|TRBD1
CASSTGQGRRAYEQYF
TGTGCCAGCAGCACAGGACAGGGGCGAAGAGCCTACGAGCAGTACTTC
>many|TRBV28|TRBJ2-2|TRBD2
CASSWTSSLTGELFF
TGTGCCAGCAGTTGGACTAGTAGTCTGACCGGGGAGCTGTTTTTT
>many|TRBV20-1|TRBJ2-7|.
CSADQSYSYEQYF
TGCAGTGCGGATCAGAGTTACTCCTACGAGCAGTACTTC
>many|TRBV20-1|TRBJ1-5|.
CSAFEQSNNQPQHF
TGCAGTGCCTTTGAGCAGAGTAACAATCAGCCCCAGCATTTT
>few|TRBV12-3/TRBV12-4|TRBJ1-2|.
CASSLSIGGEYGYTF
TGTGCCAGCAGTTTAAGTATAGGAGGGGAATATGGCTACACCTTC
>.|TRBV4-3|TRBJ1-1|TRBD1
CASSLQEDRPTEAFF
TGCGCCAGCAGCCTCCAGGAGGACAGGCCCACTGAAGCTTTCTTT
>many|TRBV6-1|TRBJ1-5|.
CASSDTGFGEPQHF
TGTGCCAGCAGTGATACGGGCTTTGGGGAGCCCCAGCATTTT
>many|TRBV20-1|TRBJ2-7|TRBD2
CSARSSGISYEQYF
TGCAGTGCTAGAAGTAGCGGGATATCCTACGAGCAGTACTTC
>many|TRBV6-2/TRBV6-3|TRBJ2-1|TRBD2
CASSYSTRGGSYNEQFF
TGTGCCAGCAGTTACTCGACGCGGGGGGGCTCGTACAATGAGCAGTTCTTC
>few|TRBV20-1|TRBJ2-1|.
CSPWAGGGSYISYNEQFF
TGCAGCCCTTGGGCAGGGGGGGGATCGTATATCTCCTACAATGAGCAGTTCTTC
>.|TRBV7-9|TRBJ1-6|.
CASSSDLPRSSPLHF
TGTGCCAGCAGCTCCGATCTCCCGAGGAGTTCACCCCTCCACTTT
>few|TRBV7-2|TRBJ1-6|.
CASSLVVRNSPLHF
TGTGCCAGCAGCTTAGTAGTCAGAAATTCACCCCTCCACTTT
>few|TRBV9|TRBJ1-1|.
CASSITGSVSNTEAFF
TGTGCCAGCAGCATCACAGGTTCCGTTTCGAACACTGAAGCTTTCTTT
>many|TRBV29-1|TRBJ2-1|.
CSVVEGSVGNEQFF
TGCAGCGTTGTAGAGGGTAGTGTTGGTAATGAGCAGTTCTTC
>many|TRBV18|TRBJ2-3|.
CASSLPAAGADTQYF
TGTGCCAGCTCATTACCAGCGGCAGGGGCAGATACGCAGTATTTT